These 18 T cell receptor beta chains were all obtained from the same sample, sequenced in a study of blood T cells in healthy people across ages. PCR was performed a second time for about 6 to 11 cycles using a sample-barcoded 5' primer and a J-beta primer mix. TCRdb reprocessed the 5' RACE reads with MiXCR, giving one entry per CDR3 protein. This sample has 1.5 million or so distinct CDR3 sequences, with approximately 42% found just once. Source material: blood. The source of these receptors is a woman aged 18-30 years in good health.

This clonotype was seen at least ten times. The chain has TRBV29-1 and TRBJ2-1; D may be TRBD1 or TRBD2 (5 bases each). Trimming shortened V by 2 bases and J by 7 bases, and 15 bases separated the two germline ends. CDR3 length equals 14 residues. Germline V gene sequence: CDR1 SQVTM, CDR2 ANQGSEA. CDR3 amino acids: CSVEHGTSRNEQFF. DNA of the CDR3: TGCAGCGTTGAACACGGGACCTCGCGGAATGAGCAGTTCTTC.

J is TRBJ2-7 and V is TRBV7-9; D gene ambiguous. Per the germline V gene, CDR1 is SEHNR and CDR2 is FQNEAQ (reference sequence). This CDR3 has 14 residues. V lost 7 bases and J lost 2, with 15 bases in between. The CDR3 reads CASNPLTSPYEQYF. CDR3 coding DNA: TGTGCCAGCAACCCTCTGACATCCCCCTACGAGCAGTACTTC.

The V call is TRBV10-3, the J call TRBJ2-1; maybe TRBD1 (5 bases). V gave up 2 bases and J gave up 7 bases, with 9 bases separating them. Germline lookup yields CDR1 ENHRY and CDR2 SYGVKD. The CDR3 has 13 amino acids. The CDR3 DNA follows: TGTGCCATCAGTGAGGGGGCATGGAATGAGCAGTTCTTC. Translating gives CAISEGAWNEQFF.

The table lists this clonotype with many counts. This CDR3 is CSARDMASGRVYNEQFF. CDR3 DNA sequence: TGCAGTGCTAGAGATATGGCTAGCGGGAGGGTATACAATGAGCAGTTCTTC. The chain uses TRBV20-1 and TRBJ2-1; 12 bases line up with TRBD2. The CDR3 totals 17 residues. Germline CDR1 and CDR2: DFQATT and SNEGSKA (reference sequence). Trimming removed 0 bases from V and 4 bases from J; junction bases left unmatched: 7.

This clonotype appeared once. Its ends do not fully match the called genes, so a read error is possible. The chain couples TRBV11-2 to TRBJ2-7; D is undetermined. CDR3 length equals 14 residues. CDR1 and CDR2 from the germline V gene are SGHAT and FQNNGV. The CDR3 sequence is CAISPSFRYYEQYF. The CDR3 nucleotides read TGTGCCATCAGCCCCTCTTTCCGGTACTACGAGCAGTACTTC.

The chain employs TRBV20-1 and TRBJ2-7, with 12 positions matching TRBD2. This CDR3 has 14 residues. Germline assignment: CDR1 DFQATT and CDR2 SNEGSKA (reference sequence). With V trimmed by 6 bases and J by 1 base, 4 bases remained unmatched. CDR3: CSAPTSGGSYEQYF. The CDR3 nucleotides read TGCAGTGCCCCTACTAGCGGGGGGTCCTACGAGCAGTACTTC.

The chain links TRBV20-1 to TRBJ1-1, with a weak D call TRBD1 (6 bases). Trimming left V 6 bases short and J 3 bases short, with 17 bases between. CDR1 is DFQATT, CDR2 SNEGSKA, per germline (reference sequence). The CDR3 loop spans 14 amino acids. The CDR3 nucleotides read TGCAGTGCACTTGCAGGGGTCGATTACACTGAAGCTTTCTTT. It encodes CSALAGVDYTEAFF.

The rearrangement joins TRBV4-2 to TRBJ2-2, with D hard to call. The V end lost 0 bases, the J end lost 7 bases, and 12 bases lay between the germline ends. CDR1 LGHNA and CDR2 YNFKEQ come from the germline V gene. The CDR3 contains 15 residues. The CDR3: CASSQDKARSGELFF. The CDR3 DNA reads as TGTGCCAGCAGCCAAGATAAGGCCAGGAGCGGGGAGCTGTTTTTT.

This clonotype occurred a few times. The rearrangement joins TRBV28 to TRBJ1-5; 7 bases match TRBD1. CDR1 is MDHEN and CDR2 is SYDVKM in the germline V gene. The CDR3 runs 13 residues. Losses at the gene ends were 6 bases for V and 7 bases for J; bases not matched to a gene: 6. The CDR3 here is CASRWDSWQPQHF. DNA of the CDR3: TGTGCCAGCAGATGGGACAGTTGGCAGCCCCAGCATTTT. The whole variable domain, remainder taken from reference TRBV28 and TRBJ1-5, is DVKVTQSSRYLVKRTGEKVFLECVQDMDHENMFWYRQDPGLGLRLIYFSYDVKMKEKGDIPEGYSVSREKKERFSLILESASTNQTSMYLCASRWDSWQPQHFGDGTRLSIL.

The V call is TRBV2, the J call TRBJ1-4; perhaps TRBD1 as D (5 bases). In germline, CDR1 is SNHLY, CDR2 FYNNEI. Between the trimmed V and J ends, which lost 2 bases and 3 bases, there was a span of 16 bases. The CDR3 spans 17 residues. The CDR3 DNA reads as TGTGCCAGCAGTGAACGCAGGGCAGGGCCCGCTAATGAAAAACTGTTTTTT. This encodes CASSERRAGPANEKLFF.

This clonotype has a handful of counts. The V call is TRBV2, the J call TRBJ2-1; 7 nucleotides line up with TRBD1. The CDR3 totals 14 residues. After removal of 3 bases from V and 3 bases from J, the junction contained 2 bases not matched to a gene. Germline lookup yields CDR1 SNHLY and CDR2 FYNNEI. The DNA for the CDR3 is TGTGCCAGCAGTGATGGGACAGTCTACAATGAGCAGTTCTTC. Protein sequence: CASSDGTVYNEQFF.

This chain connects TRBV11-2 to TRBJ1-2; no reliable D call. Germline V gene sequence: CDR1 SGHAT, CDR2 FQNNGV. The CDR3 is 14 amino acids. V gave up 5 bases and J gave up 4 bases, with 14 bases separating them. In nucleotides, the CDR3 is TGTGCCAGCAGCGCGGGGTTTGTCCTCTATGGCTACACCTTC. It is translated as CASSAGFVLYGYTF.

The chain links TRBV13 to TRBJ1-2; tentative D call: TRBD1 (6 bases). Germline CDR1 is PRHDT and CDR2 is FYEKMQ (reference sequence). The V end was cut by 6 bases, the J end by 4 bases, with 12 bases between. The CDR3 is 13 amino acids. CDR3 in amino acids: CASRRTAGYGYTF. The CDR3 region has the DNA TGTGCCAGCAGGAGGACAGCGGGCTATGGCTACACCTTC.

The J gene is TRBJ2-3, the V gene TRBV29-1; a weak D match, TRBD2 (5 bases). The CDR3 spans 16 residues. Trimming pared 6 bases from V and 0 bases from J, leaving 19 bases between. CDR1 is SQVTM, CDR2 ANQGSEA, per germline. The CDR3 nucleotides read TGCAGCGTCGACCTATTATTGAGGACTAGCACAGATACGCAGTATTTT. Its protein is CSVDLLLRTSTDTQYF.

The chain's CDR3 is CASTILAGAPFSTDTQYF. The CDR3 region has the DNA TGTGCCAGCACCATTCTAGCGGGAGCCCCCTTTAGCACAGATACGCAGTATTTT. The chain joins TRBV13 to TRBJ2-3; 10 bases are a match to TRBD2. Germline V gives CDR1 PRHDT, CDR2 FYEKMQ (reference sequence). V was pared by 7 bases and J by 0 bases, with 13 bases of the junction left unmatched. CDR3 length: 18 residues.

The chain joins TRBV10-2 to TRBJ2-7; TRBD2 aligns across 9 bases. CDR3 size: 17 residues. The germline V gene has CDR1 WSHSY and CDR2 SAAADI. After removal of 4 bases from V and 7 bases from J, the junction contained 17 bases not matched to a gene. CDR3 DNA: TGCGCCAGCAGTGTAGTGGCTAGCGGGAATATCTACAATGAGCAGTACTTC. It translates to CASSVVASGNIYNEQYF.

The DNA of the CDR3 is TGTGCCAGCAGCCCGATTCCCGGGACTAGCTCCTACGAGCAGTACTTC. Translation gives CASSPIPGTSSYEQYF. The chain uses TRBV13 and TRBJ2-7, with 8 nucleotides matching TRBD2. The junction had 9 bases not matched to a gene; V was cut back by 5 bases and J by 0 bases. The CDR3 extends over 16 amino acids. Germline CDR1 reads PRHDT; CDR2 reads FYEKMQ (reference sequence).

The V call is TRBV27, the J call TRBJ1-1; no clear D. Trimming took 5 bases from V and 2 from J, leaving 9 bases between them. The germline CDR1 and CDR2 sequences are MNHEY and SMNVEV (reference sequence). This CDR3 is 13 amino acids long. The CDR3: CASSKIQNTEAFF. CDR3 nucleotide sequence: TGTGCCAGCAGTAAAATTCAAAACACTGAAGCTTTCTTT.